This T cell receptor beta chain was profiled in a study of blood T cells in healthy people across ages. The authors ran a second PCR of about 7 to 12 cycles using a sample-barcoded 5' primer and a J-beta primer mix. TCRdb reanalysed the 5' RACE reads using MiXCR and keeps one entry per CDR3 protein. The repertoire holds about 1,800,000 distinct CDR3 sequences, with 28% as singletons. CDR1 SGHTA and CDR2 FQGTGA come from the germline V gene. The V end lost 2 bases, the J end lost 0 bases, and 9 bases lay between the germline ends. This CDR3 spans 15 amino acids. This clonotype was recorded a few times. Its antigen is as yet unknown. Notes on the study in general: Greater diversity and more naive CD4+ cells were seen in long-lived donors than in aged donors.

The V and J genes are TRBV7-3 and TRBJ2-3; D uncertain. This receptor was obtained from a woman under 40 in good health. The sample comprised blood. The DNA for the CDR3 is TGTGCCAGCAGCTTACGTCGCCAAAGCACAGATACGCAGTATTTT. Translation: CASSLRRQSTDTQYF. The whole variable domain, remainder taken from reference TRBV7-3 and TRBJ2-3, is GAGVSQTPSNKVTEKGKYVELRCDPISGHTALYWYRQSLGQGPEFLIYFQGTGAADDSGLPNDRFFAVRPEGSVSTLKIQRTERGDSAVYLCASSLRRQSTDTQYFGPGTRLTVL.